This T cell receptor beta chain was obtained from a study of T-cell memory formation after mild COVID-19 (dated by TCRdb to the early 2020s). About the investigation overall: TCR sequence clusters from the two donors were found to be largely donor specific. T-cell clones expanding and contracting after mild COVID-19 in a couple of donors were tracked by longitudinal TCRalpha and TCRbeta repertoire sequencing. Two young, previously healthy adult volunteers made up the cohort, one male and one female.

Comments on this clonotype: Its antigen is not yet known. It has no much larger one-base neighbor in the sample; base qualities were not kept.

From a lookup of the germline V gene, CDR1 and CDR2 are SNHLY and FYNNEI. From cysteine to phenylalanine, the CDR3 is 15 amino acids long. The sequence is cut down to CDR3 DNA, 45 bases in frame from base 1. At the junction V is shortened by 4 bases and J by 3 bases, with 13 bases in between. PBMCs were isolated by Ficoll-Paque density gradient centrifugation. The instrument given in TCRdb is Illumina NovaSeq 6000. Using 5'RACE with constant-segment primers, TCRalpha and TCRbeta cDNA libraries were constructed, with sample barcodes and unique molecular identifiers added in the process. RNA was extracted from every sample with Trizol reagent. Libraries were amplified in two PCR steps, with a second sample barcode and Illumina TruSeq adapters added in the second step. Sequencing of the libraries was done on an Illumina NovaSeq, producing 2 x 150 bp paired-end reads. The source study handled its data this way. Reads were demultiplexed and collapsed into UMI-guided consensus sequences with migec v1.2.7. With mixcr v2.1.11, UMI consensuses were aligned to TRA and TRB V and J templates and assembled into clonotypes. Expanded or contracted clonotypes were those called significant by both edgeR and NoisET, with noise models trained on biological replicates. For edgeR calls, the thresholds were a false discovery rate-adjusted p below 0.01 and a log2 fold-change of 1. PCA with hierarchical clustering of max-normalized trajectories of the 1000 most abundant clonotypes was used as exploratory dynamics analysis. Separately sequenced CD4+ and CD8+ repertoires were used to assign a CD4 or CD8 phenotype to each responding clone. TCRdb applied fastp at Q25 and MiXCR to the public reads, then kept only in-frame beta chains. Each entry is one CDR3 protein sequence, shown with its most common DNA and genes. TCRdb's processing, not the study's, gives the V and J calls here. Counted in this sample were around 370,000 distinct CDR3 sequences; 20% to 25% of them appeared once. In total, the top ten clones hold around 12% of the sample.

Results and caveats for the whole study, not just this receptor: From day 15 to 85, contracting clones showed balanced CD4/CD8 phenotypes, whereas a second wave of clones that expanded from day 15 to 37 leaned towards CD4+. Only two mild cases were covered by the study, and larger cohorts that include severe cases with pre-infection samples were considered necessary. SARS-CoV-2 specificity was not confirmed for the second-wave clones peaking on day 37. Some responding clones were detected in pre-infection memory, suggesting pre-existing cross-reactive memory T cells joined the SARS-CoV-2 response. Contracting CD4+ clones were found mainly in CM and EM memory subsets, while CD8+ clones were enriched in EMRA.

This receptor was identified in an adult woman who had mild COVID-19 (a few samples of this study predate the infection). The sample titles of this study are shuffled in the database, so cell type and time point are left out; the donor was told from shared clones. The specimen was PBMCs or a T cell subset sorted from them (not recorded which). This chain joins TRBV2 to TRBJ2-1; the D region possibly corresponds to TRBD2 (5 bases align). The CDR3 in this case is CASSGLALLYNEQFF. The bases are TGTGCCAGCAGTGGGCTAGCATTACTCTACAATGAGCAGTTCTTC.